The sequence of this T cell receptor (beta chain) was determined in a study of blood T cell repertoires in COVID-19. Study as a whole: Samples taken during acute and convalescent COVID-19 were collected in the United States, Italy and Spain. From T cells, B-cell-depleted T cells, or PBMCs came the material, which was cDNA or gDNA.

This clone has a handful of counts. In the original workflow: Amplification of reference gene primers provided the estimated nucleated cell counts. Sequenced by immunoSEQ multiplex PCR; TCRdb stores in-frame clones only, minus some. V, J and clone size reflect that table, while D and trimming were determined from the DNA. The sample yields approximately 270,000 clones, 70% to 90% seen once. This CDR3 spans 17 amino acids. J gave up 0 bases and V 0 bases, and 6 bases lay outside the gene matches. CDR1 is MNHNS and CDR2 is SASEGT in the germline V gene. The clonotype comes from a woman between 65 and 79 years old with acute or convalescent COVID-19. The sample comprised peripheral blood. The chain has TRBV6-1 and TRBJ1-1; 8 positions match TRBD1. As DNA, the CDR3 is TGTGCCAGCAGTGAAGCGGCGGGACAGGCAATGAACACTGAAGCTTTCTTT. Translating it yields CASSEAAGQAMNTEAFF.